This TCR beta chain came from a study of shared clonotypes between healthy human individuals. For the study at large: Every donor yielded three CD4 naive, three CD4 memory, two CD8 naive and one CD8 memory plate.

Germline lookup yields CDR1 LNHNV and CDR2 YYDKDF (reference sequence). The V gene lost 3 bases and the J gene lost 2 bases, with 13 bases spanning the gap. The CDR3 length is 15 residues. This table comes from immunoSEQ multiplex PCR, and its TCRdb copy is limited to in-frame clones, with some not included. Of approximately 980,000 clones listed, over 60% were seen once; the top ten hold about 1.5%. The chain has TRBV15 and TRBJ1-2; D call uncertain. The sequenced sample was memory CD4+ T cells sorted from blood. Subset here: CD45RA-negative fraction. This clonotype originated in a man younger than 35 in good health. CDR3 DNA sequence: TGTGCCACCAGCAGGGGAGACTACGGGAACTATGGCTACACCTTC. Translating it yields CATSRGDYGNYGYTF.